This T cell receptor beta chain appears in the sequencing data of a study of cytomegalovirus exposure and HLA in healthy donors. The study's findings and limits: A classifier reportedly called cytomegalovirus status with high sensitivity and specificity. Among the CMV-associated chains, a few were confirmed in vitro as specific for CMV antigens.

With regard to this clone: The antigen is undetermined.

Trimming took 0 bases from V and 7 from J; bases not matched to a gene: 4. The CDR3 runs to 14 residues. CDR1 is SGHRS, CDR2 YFSETQ, per germline. The protocol was immunoSEQ multiplex PCR, while the TCRdb copy is restricted to in-frame clones and leaves out a portion. The repertoire holds almost 75,000 clones, with about 82% as singletons. The sequence derives from a man aged 25 to 40 in good health and CMV-seronegative. The chain employs TRBV5-1 and TRBJ1-2; 9 nucleotides match TRBD1. The sequencing sample was made of PBMCs. The CDR3 sequence: CASSLGGTGPGYTF. The CDR3 nucleotides read TGCGCCAGCAGCTTGGGGGGGACAGGGCCTGGCTACACCTTC.